This T cell receptor beta chain was sequenced during a study of CD8+ T cells in alopecia areata. Across the whole study: Treated patients swallowed 5 to 10 mg of oral tofacitinib twice daily.

Extracted from the samples, RNA was reverse transcribed into cDNA to serve as the sequencing template. Produced via immunoSEQ multiplex PCR; TCRdb's table is partial and in-frame only. The sample records roughly 150,000 clones, about 50% being singletons. Study results and caveats: Resident alphabeta T cells of normal skin are also sequenced in scalp samples.

V was pared by 6 bases and J by 7 bases, with 10 bases between. There are 12 residues in the CDR3. CDR1 and CDR2 (germline): KGHSH, LQKENI. This clone has only a few counts. Its specificity is not known. Sorted populations comprised CD4+ and CD8+ T cells obtained from PBMCs. The genes are TRBV18 and TRBJ2-1; either TRBD1 or TRBD2 may fit D (5 bases each). This TCR derives from a human donor with alopecia areata. The sample was CD8+ T cells sorted from blood, taken at week 0. The CDR3 DNA is TGTGCCAGCTCGACTGAGGGGAATGAGCAGTTCTTC. Protein: CASSTEGNEQFF.